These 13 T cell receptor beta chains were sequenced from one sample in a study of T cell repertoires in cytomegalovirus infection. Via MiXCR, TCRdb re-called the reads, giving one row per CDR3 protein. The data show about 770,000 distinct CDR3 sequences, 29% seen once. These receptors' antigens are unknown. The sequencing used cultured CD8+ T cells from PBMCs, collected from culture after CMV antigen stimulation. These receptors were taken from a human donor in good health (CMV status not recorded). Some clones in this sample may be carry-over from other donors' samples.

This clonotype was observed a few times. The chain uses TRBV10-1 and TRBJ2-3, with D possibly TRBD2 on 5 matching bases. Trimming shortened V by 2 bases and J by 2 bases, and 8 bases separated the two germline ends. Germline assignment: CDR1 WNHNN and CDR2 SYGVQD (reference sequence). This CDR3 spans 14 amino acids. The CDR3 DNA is TGCGCCAGCAGTGAGCCGGGGATCACAGATACGCAGTATTTT. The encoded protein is CASSEPGITDTQYF.

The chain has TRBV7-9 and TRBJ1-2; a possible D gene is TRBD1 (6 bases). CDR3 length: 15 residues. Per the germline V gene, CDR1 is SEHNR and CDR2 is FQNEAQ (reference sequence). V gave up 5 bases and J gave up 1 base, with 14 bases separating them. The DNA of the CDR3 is TGTGCCAGCAGCCTCGGACAGATCTATAACTATGGCTACACCTTC. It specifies CASSLGQIYNYGYTF. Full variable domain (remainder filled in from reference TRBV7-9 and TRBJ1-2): DTGVSQNPRHKITKRGQNVTFRCDPISEHNRLYWYRQTLGQGPEFLTYFQNEAQLEKSRLLSDRFSAERPKGSFSTLEIQRTEQGDSAMYLCASSLGQIYNYGYTFGSGTRLTVV.

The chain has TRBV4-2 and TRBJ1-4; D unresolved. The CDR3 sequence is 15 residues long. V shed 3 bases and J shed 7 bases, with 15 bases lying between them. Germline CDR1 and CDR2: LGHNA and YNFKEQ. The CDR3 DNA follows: TGTGCCAGCAGCCAGTGGGATAACCGGCGTGAAAAACTGTTTTTT. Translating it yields CASSQWDNRREKLFF.

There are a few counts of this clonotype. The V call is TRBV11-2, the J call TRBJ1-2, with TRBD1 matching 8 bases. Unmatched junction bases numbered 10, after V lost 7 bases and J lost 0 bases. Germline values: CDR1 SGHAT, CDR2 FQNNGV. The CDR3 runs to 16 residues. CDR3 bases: TGTGCCAGCATCGTTGGGACAGGCATAGCTAACTATGGCTACACCTTC. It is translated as CASIVGTGIANYGYTF.

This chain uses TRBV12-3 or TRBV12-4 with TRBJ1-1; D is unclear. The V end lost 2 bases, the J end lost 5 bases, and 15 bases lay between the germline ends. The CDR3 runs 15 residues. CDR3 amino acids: CASSLSLLGLTEAFF. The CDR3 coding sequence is TGTGCCAGCAGTTTAAGTCTTTTAGGACTTACTGAAGCTTTCTTT.

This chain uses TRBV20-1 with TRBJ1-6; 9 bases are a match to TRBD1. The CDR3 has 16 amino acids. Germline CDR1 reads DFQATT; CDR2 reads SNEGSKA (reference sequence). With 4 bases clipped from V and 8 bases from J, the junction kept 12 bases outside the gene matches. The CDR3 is CSAIDRGMAWDSPLHF. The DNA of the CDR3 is TGCAGTGCTATAGACAGGGGGATGGCGTGGGATTCACCCCTCCACTTT.

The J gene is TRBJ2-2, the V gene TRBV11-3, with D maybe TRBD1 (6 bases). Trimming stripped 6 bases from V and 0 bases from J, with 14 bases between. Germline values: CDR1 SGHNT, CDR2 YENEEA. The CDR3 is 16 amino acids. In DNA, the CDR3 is TGTGCCAGCAGTCAGGCAGGGGTGACGAACACCGGGGAGCTGTTTTTT. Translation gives CASSQAGVTNTGELFF.

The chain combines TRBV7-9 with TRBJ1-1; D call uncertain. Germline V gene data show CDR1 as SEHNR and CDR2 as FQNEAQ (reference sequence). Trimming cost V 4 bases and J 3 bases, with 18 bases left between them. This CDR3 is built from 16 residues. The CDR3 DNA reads TGTGCCAGCAGCTCCCCGCTGGCGATCTGGGACACTGAAGCTTTCTTT. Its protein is CASSSPLAIWDTEAFF.

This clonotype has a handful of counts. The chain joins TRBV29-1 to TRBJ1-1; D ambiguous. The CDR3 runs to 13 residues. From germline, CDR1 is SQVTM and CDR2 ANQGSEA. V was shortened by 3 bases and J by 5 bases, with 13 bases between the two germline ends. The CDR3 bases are TGCAGCGTTGACTCCTCATCGGGGACTGAAGCTTTCTTT. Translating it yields CSVDSSSGTEAFF. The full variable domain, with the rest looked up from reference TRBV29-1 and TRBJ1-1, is SAVISQKPSRDICQRGTSLTIQCQVDSQVTMMFWYRQQPGQSLTLIATANQGSEATYESGFVIDKFPISRPNLTFSTLTVSNMSPEDSSIYLCSVDSSSGTEAFFGQGTRLTVV.

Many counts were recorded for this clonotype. The CDR3 loop reads CASSREQNHQETQYF. The CDR3 DNA is TGTGCCAGCAGTCGGGAACAGAATCACCAAGAGACCCAGTACTTC. The chain links TRBV6-1 to TRBJ2-5, with D possibly being TRBD2 (5 bases). In germline, CDR1 is MNHNS, CDR2 SASEGT. V shed 5 bases and J shed 0 bases, with 13 bases lying between them. The CDR3 covers 15 residues.

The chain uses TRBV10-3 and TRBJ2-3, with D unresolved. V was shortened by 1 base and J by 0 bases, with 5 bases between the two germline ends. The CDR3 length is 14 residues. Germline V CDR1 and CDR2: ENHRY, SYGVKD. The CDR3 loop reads CAISEWQSTDTQYF. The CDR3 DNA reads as TGTGCCATCAGTGAGTGGCAGAGCACAGATACGCAGTATTTT.

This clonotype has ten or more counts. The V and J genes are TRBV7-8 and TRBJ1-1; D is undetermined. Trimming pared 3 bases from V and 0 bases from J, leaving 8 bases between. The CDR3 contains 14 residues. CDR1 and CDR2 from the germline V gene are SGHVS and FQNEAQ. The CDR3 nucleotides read TGTGCCAGCAGCTTGACGGCCATGAACACTGAAGCTTTCTTT. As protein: CASSLTAMNTEAFF.

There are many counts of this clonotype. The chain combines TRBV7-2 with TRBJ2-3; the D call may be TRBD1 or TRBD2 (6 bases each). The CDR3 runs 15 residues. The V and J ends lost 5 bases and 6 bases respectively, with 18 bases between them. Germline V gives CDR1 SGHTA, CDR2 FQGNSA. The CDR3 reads CASSPSGGPGDTQYF. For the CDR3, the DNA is TGTGCCAGCAGCCCCTCTGGGGGGCCGGGGGATACGCAGTATTTT.